The next 13 T cell receptor beta chains were all read from a single sample in a study of regulatory T cells in long-lasting Graves disease. Time point reported: persistent/refractory GD, antithyroid drugs over 5 years with positive TRAb. Isolated PBMC RNA provided the starting material for the TCR library. Assembly of TCR beta libraries relied on iRepertoire HTBI primers together with Arm-PCR of CDR3 regions. From the multiplex PCR reads, TCRdb called clonotypes with MiXCR, one entry per CDR3 protein. The data hold around 460,000 distinct CDR3 sequences, with around a fifth observed a single time. Sequencing was performed on peripheral blood mononuclear cells (PBMCs), taken when the disease was refractory, from a patient treated with antithyroid drugs. The receptor source for this set is a female donor with Graves disease.

The table lists this clonotype with a few counts. The V and J genes are TRBV2 and TRBJ2-1; no clear D. This CDR3 spans 12 amino acids. Germline assignment: CDR1 SNHLY and CDR2 FYNNEI. V dropped 8 bases and J dropped 9 bases, with 14 bases sitting between them. CDR3 nucleotides: TGTGCCAGCGTCTTGAATGGCATTGAGCAGTTCTTC. Residues: CASVLNGIEQFF.

This clonotype was found a few times. The chain combines TRBV2 with TRBJ1-2; TRBD1 aligns across 11 bases. V lost 8 bases to trimming and J lost 7 bases; unmatched junction nucleotides: 6. CDR3 length equals 13 residues. CDR1 is SNHLY, CDR2 FYNNEI, per germline. The CDR3 DNA sequence: TGTGCCAGCGGGACAGGGGGTCCCTGTGGCTACACCTTC. Translated, it gives CASGTGGPCGYTF.

V and J are TRBV7-3 and TRBJ2-1; 10 bases agree with TRBD2. The CDR3 is 16 residues long. The junction had 7 bases not matched to a gene; V was cut back by 5 bases and J by 3 bases. Germline V lookup: CDR1 SGHTA, CDR2 FQGTGA. The CDR3 DNA follows: TGTGCCAGCAGCCCCTACCTAGCGGGGGACTACAATGAGCAGTTCTTC. Encoded protein: CASSPYLAGDYNEQFF.

This clonotype was detected a few times. The rearrangement uses TRBV28 and TRBJ2-1, with D possibly TRBD2 on 7 matching bases. The CDR3 contains 12 residues. Trimming shortened V by 6 bases and J by 9 bases, and 12 bases separated the two germline ends. Germline CDR1 MDHEN, CDR2 SYDVKM. CDR3: CASSLRGGEQFF. The CDR3 region has the DNA TGTGCCAGCAGCCTTAGGGGGGGTGAGCAGTTCTTC.

Ten or more counts support this clonotype. The genes are TRBV11-3 and TRBJ2-7; D may match TRBD1 or TRBD2 (5 bases each). Trimming removed 3 bases at V and 3 bases at J, with 12 bases between. The CDR3 extends over 14 amino acids. Germline loops: CDR1 SGHNT, CDR2 YENEEA. DNA of the CDR3: TGTGCCAGCAGCTTGGCCGGGACGATCTACGAGCAGTACTTC. This sequence encodes CASSLAGTIYEQYF.

This clonotype has only a few counts. The chain uses TRBV5-1 and TRBJ1-1; 9 nucleotides agree with TRBD1. The CDR3 contains 17 residues. CDR1 and CDR2 from the germline V gene are SGHRS and YFSETQ. The V gene end was trimmed by 0 bases and the J gene end by 4 bases; junction bases not matched to a gene: 10. Here the CDR3 DNA reads TGCGCCAGCAGCTTGGGGGACAGGGATGGGTCGGGCACTGAAGCTTTCTTT. Encoded protein: CASSLGDRDGSGTEAFF.

This clonotype has ten or more counts. The chain is built from TRBV7-9 and TRBJ1-5, with no clear D. V was cut by 6 bases and J by 9 bases, with 15 bases left in between. CDR3 size: 13 residues. Germline lookup yields CDR1 SEHNR and CDR2 FQNEAQ (reference sequence). The CDR3 DNA reads TGTGCCAGCAGTCATGACGGGAGTTGGCCCCAGCATTTT. Translation gives CASSHDGSWPQHF.

The chain uses TRBV10-3 and TRBJ1-3, with D hard to call. The CDR3 has 15 amino acids. Trimming cost V 3 bases and J 0 bases, with 9 bases left between them. CDR1 is ENHRY, CDR2 SYGVKD, per germline. This CDR3 is CAISDLVGSGNTIYF. Here the CDR3 DNA reads TGTGCCATCAGTGATTTGGTCGGCTCTGGAAACACCATATATTTT.

The chain links TRBV7-9 to TRBJ2-3; tentatively, D is TRBD2 (5 bases). V gave up 1 base and J gave up 1 base, with 9 bases separating them. This CDR3 is built from 15 residues. Per the germline V gene, CDR1 is SEHNR and CDR2 is FQNEAQ (reference sequence). The CDR3 protein is CASSLVWERTDTQYF. CDR3 sequence (DNA): TGTGCCAGCAGCTTAGTCTGGGAGCGCACAGATACGCAGTATTTT.

Many counts were recorded for this clonotype. J is TRBJ2-5 and V is TRBV6-5; possible D gene TRBD2, 7 bases. The germline gives CDR1 MNHEY, CDR2 SVGAGI. The V end was cut by 4 bases, the J end by 0 bases, with 12 bases between. The CDR3 totals 15 residues. The CDR3 DNA is TGTGCCAGCAGTTCTGGGGGGGCGAACCAAGAGACCCAGTACTTC. Translated: CASSSGGANQETQYF.

This clonotype showed up just a few times. This chain links TRBV5-1 with TRBJ1-6; D is unresolved. Trimming took off 6 bases at V and 5 bases at J, with 12 bases between the two ends. CDR1 SGHRS and CDR2 YFSETQ come from the germline V gene. This CDR3 has 14 residues. The CDR3 reads CASKEQADNSPLHF. CDR3 coding DNA: TGCGCCAGCAAAGAGCAGGCAGATAATTCACCCCTCCACTTT.

This clonotype was detected ten times or more. This chain joins TRBV12-3 or TRBV12-4 and TRBJ1-2; D is uncertain. V gave up 6 bases and J gave up 4 bases, with 12 bases separating them. The CDR3 runs to 13 residues. CDR3 nucleotide sequence: TGTGCCAGCAGCCGAAAGGAAGGCTATGGCTACACCTTC. Protein sequence: CASSRKEGYGYTF.

This clonotype has a handful of counts. The chain carries TRBV15 and TRBJ2-7; tentative D call: TRBD2 (6 bases). CDR1 and CDR2 (germline): LNHNV, YYDKDF (reference sequence). The CDR3 extends over 12 amino acids. Trimming stripped 0 bases from V and 7 bases from J, with 7 bases between. CDR3 loop: CATSRDREEQYF. The CDR3 DNA follows: TGTGCCACCAGCAGAGATCGGGAGGAGCAGTACTTC.